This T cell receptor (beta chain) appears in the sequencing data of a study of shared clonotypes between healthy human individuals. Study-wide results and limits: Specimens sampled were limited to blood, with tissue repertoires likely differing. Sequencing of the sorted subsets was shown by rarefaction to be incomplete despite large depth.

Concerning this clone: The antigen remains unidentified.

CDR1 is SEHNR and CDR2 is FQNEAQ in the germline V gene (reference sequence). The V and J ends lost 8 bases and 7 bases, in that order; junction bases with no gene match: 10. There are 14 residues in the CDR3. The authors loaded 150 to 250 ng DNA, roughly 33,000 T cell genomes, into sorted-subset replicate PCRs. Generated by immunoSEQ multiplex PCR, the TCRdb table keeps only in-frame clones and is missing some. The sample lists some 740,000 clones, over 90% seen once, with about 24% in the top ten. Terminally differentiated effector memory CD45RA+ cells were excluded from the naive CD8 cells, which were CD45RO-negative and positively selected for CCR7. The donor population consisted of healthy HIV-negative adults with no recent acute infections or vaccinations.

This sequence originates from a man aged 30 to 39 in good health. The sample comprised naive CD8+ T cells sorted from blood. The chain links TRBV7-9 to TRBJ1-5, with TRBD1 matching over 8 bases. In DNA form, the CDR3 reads TGTGCCAGCTCCCGGACAGGGCAGGACCAGCCCCAGCATTTT. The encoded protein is CASSRTGQDQPQHF.